The 24 T cell receptor beta chains below were found in one sample sequenced in a study of blood T cell repertoires in COVID-19. The repertoire was sequenced with immunoSEQ multiplex PCR; TCRdb's copy has only in-frame clones and lacks some. Of 150,000 to 200,000 clones in the sample, just under 80% are singletons; the top ten hold about 6.5%. The sample comprised peripheral blood. Receptors originate from a man aged 65-85 years with active or convalescent COVID-19.

The V gene is TRBV5-1, the J gene TRBJ2-1; 12 positions agree with TRBD2. The V segment lost 4 bases and the J segment 7 bases; nucleotides outside the gene matches: 6. There are 15 residues in the CDR3. Per the germline V gene, CDR1 is SGHRS and CDR2 is YFSETQ. CDR3 loop: CASSPGLAGINEQFF. The CDR3 DNA is TGCGCCAGCAGCCCCGGACTAGCGGGAATAAATGAGCAGTTCTTC.

This clone came up a few times. V gene TRBV7-8 combines with J gene TRBJ1-5, with a possible D match to TRBD1 (6 bases). CDR1 is SGHVS and CDR2 is FQNEAQ in the germline V gene. V shed 1 base and J shed 12 bases, with 13 bases lying between them. This CDR3 contains 13 residues. CDR3 in DNA: TGTGCCAGCAGCTTAGGTCGGGGGGCTGGCCAGCATTTT. Amino acids: CASSLGRGAGQHF.

This chain links TRBV24-1 with TRBJ1-6, with a tentative D call TRBD1 (5 bases). CDR3 size: 12 residues. Between the trimmed V and J ends, which lost 9 bases and 3 bases, there was a span of 5 bases. The V gene's germline CDR1 is KGHDR and CDR2 SFDVKD. The CDR3 loop is CATDSYNSPLHF. Here the CDR3 DNA reads TGTGCCACCGACAGCTATAATTCACCCCTCCACTTT.

CDR3 in DNA: TGCGCCAGCAGCCCCATGGGAGCTAACTATGGCTACACCTTC. As protein: CASSPMGANYGYTF. This chain connects TRBV5-1 to TRBJ1-2; D remains unclear. The CDR3 is made up of 14 amino acids. Deletions cut 4 bases from V and 0 bases from J, with 10 bases between. CDR1 is SGHRS, CDR2 YFSETQ, per germline. The complete variable domain, with remaining parts taken from reference TRBV5-1 and TRBJ1-2, reads KAGVTQTPRYLIKTRGQQVTLSCSPISGHRSVSWYQQTPGQGLQFLFEYFSETQRNKGNFPGRFSGRQFSNSRSEMNVSTLELGDSALYLCASSPMGANYGYTFGSGTRLTVV.

V usage is TRBV27 and J usage is TRBJ2-5, with a tentative D call TRBD2 (6 bases). The CDR3 has 13 residues. Trimming left V 7 bases short and J 5 bases short, with 14 bases between. Germline CDR1 and CDR2: MNHEY and SMNVEV (reference sequence). The DNA of the CDR3 is TGTGCCAGCACAAACCGGGGGTCGGAGACCCAGTACTTC. Translating gives CASTNRGSETQYF.

This chain links TRBV7-6 with TRBJ2-3, with no clear D. The V gene lost 6 bases and the J gene lost 2 bases, with 15 bases spanning the gap. The CDR3 is made up of 15 amino acids. The germline V gene has CDR1 SGHVS and CDR2 FNYEAQ. The CDR3 protein is CASSYLGSDTDTQYF. In nucleotides, the CDR3 is TGTGCCAGCAGTTACCTCGGGTCGGACACAGATACGCAGTATTTT.

The chain carries TRBV24-1 and TRBJ2-5; 8 positions match TRBD1. The ends lost 3 bases at V and 5 bases at J; junction bases unmatched: 7. CDR1 is KGHDR and CDR2 is SFDVKD in the germline V gene. This CDR3 region has 15 residues. CDR3: CATSDAGQGVETQYF. CDR3 coding DNA: TGTGCCACCAGTGATGCCGGACAGGGTGTGGAGACCCAGTACTTC.

This rearrangement joins TRBV12-3 or TRBV12-4 to TRBJ1-2; D might be TRBD1 (5 bases). The CDR3 is made up of 13 amino acids. V was clipped by 4 bases and J by 7 bases, with 13 bases between them. This chain's CDR3 is CASSYQGVGGYTF. As DNA, the CDR3 is TGTGCCAGCAGTTATCAGGGTGTGGGTGGCTACACCTTC.

The chain is built from TRBV7-6 and TRBJ1-3; no clear D. CDR1 is SGHVS and CDR2 is FNYEAQ in the germline V gene. This CDR3 comprises 18 residues. Between the trimmed V and J ends, which lost 0 bases and 3 bases, there was a span of 18 bases. Here the CDR3 DNA reads TGTGCCAGCAGCTTAGCGATGGGAGGCAGGTTTCTTGGAAACACCATATATTTT. Amino acid sequence: CASSLAMGGRFLGNTIYF.

The CDR3 loop is CASSIQTGYTEAFF. CDR3 DNA: TGTGCCAGTAGTATCCAGACAGGTTACACTGAAGCTTTCTTT. The chain uses TRBV19 and TRBJ1-1; D is possibly TRBD1 (6 bases). The CDR3 totals 14 residues. V lost 3 bases, J lost 3 bases, and 11 bases lay in between. Germline-derived CDR1 and CDR2 are LNHDA and SQIVND (reference sequence). The entire variable domain, with the rest obtained from reference TRBV19 and TRBJ1-1, is as follows: DGGITQSPKYLFRKEGQNVTLSCEQNLNHDAMYWYRQDPGQGLRLIYYSQIVNDFQKGDIAEGYSVSREKKESFPLTVTSAQKNPTAFYLCASSIQTGYTEAFFGQGTRLTVV.

The rearrangement joins TRBV7-9 to TRBJ1-1; 10 nucleotides match TRBD1. Germline V gene lookup returns CDR1 SEHNR and CDR2 FQNEAQ (reference sequence). Losses at the gene ends were 4 bases for V and 4 bases for J; bases not matched to a gene: 6. This CDR3 has 15 residues. The CDR3 reads CASSWTGGYGTEAFF. The CDR3 nucleotides are TGTGCCAGCAGCTGGACAGGGGGTTATGGCACTGAAGCTTTCTTT.

This clone was detected a few times. This chain joins TRBV4-1 and TRBJ1-2; D is possibly TRBD1 (5 bases). Germline V lookup: CDR1 MGHRA, CDR2 YSYEKL. The CDR3 spans 14 residues. Trimming cost V 0 bases and J 2 bases, with 7 bases left between them. The CDR3 is CASSQDDRNYGYTF. DNA of the CDR3: TGCGCCAGCAGCCAAGATGACAGAAACTATGGCTACACCTTC.

This sequence joins TRBV30 and TRBJ2-6; D is undetermined. V lost 2 bases, J lost 0 bases, and 8 bases lay in between. CDR1 and CDR2 from the germline V gene are GTSNPN and SVGIG (reference sequence). This CDR3 comprises 15 residues. The CDR3, as DNA: TGTGCCTGGAGTAGTGGCAGCTCTGGGGCCAACGTCCTGACTTTC. This translates into CAWSSGSSGANVLTF.

The genes are TRBV4-2 and TRBJ1-2; D unclear. V lost 0 bases and J lost 4, with 9 bases in between. Germline-derived CDR1 and CDR2 are LGHNA and YNFKEQ. The length of the CDR3 is 14 residues. CDR3: CASSQDNRSYGYTF. The DNA of the CDR3 is TGTGCCAGCAGCCAAGATAACAGATCCTATGGCTACACCTTC.

The chain employs TRBV7-2 and TRBJ1-2; TRBD1 matches at 7 bases. The V segment lost 2 bases and the J segment 7 bases; nucleotides outside the gene matches: 4. The germline V gene encodes CDR1 SGHTA and CDR2 FQGNSA. The CDR3 has 13 amino acids. The CDR3 protein is CASSLPTGSGYTF. DNA for the CDR3: TGTGCCAGCAGCTTACCGACAGGGTCTGGCTACACCTTC.

CDR3 amino acids: CATSSSTAGNTIYF. The CDR3 coding sequence is TGTGCCACCAGCTCATCGACAGCTGGAAACACCATATATTTT. The chain recombines TRBV15 with TRBJ1-3; perhaps TRBD1 as D (5 bases). The CDR3 is 14 amino acids. The germline V gene encodes CDR1 LNHNV and CDR2 YYDKDF (reference sequence). The V end lost 5 bases, the J end lost 2 bases, and 10 bases lay between the germline ends.

A single count supports this clone. The chain uses TRBV7-2 and TRBJ2-3, with D uncertain. CDR1 and CDR2 (germline): SGHTA, FQGNSA. The germline V and J ends were trimmed by 0 bases and 3 bases, with 7 bases remaining between them. This CDR3 spans 14 amino acids. The CDR3 nucleotides are TGTGCCAGCAGCTTAGCGACCGGGACAGATACGCAGTATTTT. Translation: CASSLATGTDTQYF.

The V and J genes are TRBV6-1 and TRBJ1-4, with D perhaps matching TRBD1 (5 bases). The CDR3 loop spans 15 amino acids. The V and J ends lost 0 bases and 10 bases respectively, with 15 bases between them. The germline V gene has CDR1 MNHNS and CDR2 SASEGT. The chain's CDR3 is CASSEARRVVGKLFF. The CDR3 DNA is TGTGCCAGCAGTGAAGCCCGCAGGGTGGTCGGAAAACTGTTTTTT.

The genes are TRBV6-2 or TRBV6-3 and TRBJ1-2; D might be TRBD1 (6 bases). V gave up 6 bases and J gave up 8 bases, with 31 bases separating them. The CDR3 is made up of 18 amino acids. The germline V gene has CDR1 MNHEY and CDR2 SVGEGT. The CDR3 nucleotides are TGTGCCAGCAGCATTAACCCAGGGGCAGGGTCGATCTTCCGCGGCTACACCTTC. It encodes CASSINPGAGSIFRGYTF.

This clone was picked up one time. This chain connects TRBV4-3 to TRBJ2-1; 14 nucleotides match TRBD2. In germline, CDR1 is LGHNA, CDR2 YSLEER. CDR3 length: 18 residues. J was trimmed by 2 bases and V by 3 bases; bases with no gene match: 6. The CDR3 bases are TGCGCCAGCAGCCAGGTGGGACTAGCGGGGGTAGCCTACAATGAGCAGTTCTTC. It encodes CASSQVGLAGVAYNEQFF.

This chain uses TRBV3-1 (or the pseudogene TRBV3-2) with TRBJ1-1; D is undetermined. Trimming cost V 2 bases and J 3 bases, with 7 bases left between them. CDR3 size: 13 residues. The germline V gene encodes CDR1 LGHDT and CDR2 YNNKEL (reference sequence). Written as DNA, the CDR3 is TGTGCCAGCAGCCAACCAGGCCACACTGAAGCTTTCTTT. Encoded protein: CASSQPGHTEAFF.

This sequence joins TRBV10-3 and TRBJ2-1; D may be TRBD2 (6 bases). V was cut by 6 bases and J by 7 bases, with 13 bases left in between. The CDR3 covers 13 residues. Germline V gene data show CDR1 as ENHRY and CDR2 as SYGVKD. CDR3 in amino acids: CAISPGEVNEQFF. CDR3 coding DNA: TGTGCCATCAGCCCCGGGGAGGTTAATGAGCAGTTCTTC.

The chain carries TRBV18 and TRBJ2-7; 8 bases are shared with TRBD2. Germline CDR1 reads KGHSH; CDR2 reads LQKENI. The CDR3 loop spans 15 amino acids. V lost 4 bases and J lost 1; bases outside the gene matches: 6. The CDR3 loop reads CASSQSGGVSYEQYF. The CDR3 DNA reads TGTGCCAGCTCACAGAGCGGGGGAGTGTCCTACGAGCAGTACTTC. The entire variable domain, with the rest obtained from reference TRBV18 and TRBJ2-7, is as follows: NAGVMQNPRHLVRRRGQEARLRCSPMKGHSHVYWYRQLPEEGLKFMVYLQKENIIDESGMPKERFSAEFPKEGPSILRIQQVVRGDSAAYFCASSQSGGVSYEQYFGPGTRLTVT.

The V call is TRBV2, the J call TRBJ1-5; no definite D call. Germline V gene lookup returns CDR1 SNHLY and CDR2 FYNNEI. The V end was cut by 3 bases, the J end by 8 bases, with 11 bases between. The CDR3 contains 13 residues. In DNA, the CDR3 is TGTGCCAGCAGTGATGCAGGCCTCAAGCCCCAGCATTTT. Protein sequence: CASSDAGLKPQHF.